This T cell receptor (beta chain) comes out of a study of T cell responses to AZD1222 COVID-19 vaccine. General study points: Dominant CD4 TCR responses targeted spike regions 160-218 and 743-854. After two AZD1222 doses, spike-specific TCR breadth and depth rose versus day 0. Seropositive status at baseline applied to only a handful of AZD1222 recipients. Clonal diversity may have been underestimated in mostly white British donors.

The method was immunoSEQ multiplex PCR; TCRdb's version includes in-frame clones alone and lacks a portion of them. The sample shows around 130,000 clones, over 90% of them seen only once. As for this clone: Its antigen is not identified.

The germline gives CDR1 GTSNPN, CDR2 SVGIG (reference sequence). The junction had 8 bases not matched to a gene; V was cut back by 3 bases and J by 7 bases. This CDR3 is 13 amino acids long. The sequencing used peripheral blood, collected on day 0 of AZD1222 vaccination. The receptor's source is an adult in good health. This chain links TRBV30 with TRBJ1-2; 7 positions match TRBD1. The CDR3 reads CAWRGKGGSGYTF. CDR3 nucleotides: TGTGCCTGGAGAGGCAAAGGGGGCTCTGGCTACACCTTC. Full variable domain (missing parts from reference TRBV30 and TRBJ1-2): SQTIHQWPATLVQPVGSPLSLECTVEGTSNPNLYWYRQAAGRGLQLLFYSVGIGQISSEVPQNLSASRPQDRQFILSSKKLLLSDSGFYLCAWRGKGGSGYTFGSGTRLTVV.